This TCR beta chain stems from a study of blood T cell repertoires in COVID-19. Overall study: Collection of acute and convalescent COVID-19 samples took place in the United States, Italy and Spain. Sources were T cells, B-cell-depleted T cells, or PBMCs; the material itself was cDNA or gDNA.

Original processing notes: Reference gene primers were amplified, and this amplification served to estimate nucleated cell counts. Method: immunoSEQ multiplex PCR; TCRdb's copy keeps in-frame clones and lacks some. V, J and clone size are those of that table, while D and trimming were read from the DNA. The sample carries some 70,000 clones, approximately 80% recorded once. Germline V gene sequence: CDR1 SGHTA, CDR2 FQGNSA. The CDR3 spans 16 residues. V lost 5 bases and J 1 base, leaving 14 bases between the germline ends. Material for sequencing was peripheral blood. The clonotype comes from an elderly man with acute or convalescent COVID-19. V usage is TRBV7-2 and J usage is TRBJ2-2; tentatively, D is TRBD1 (5 bases). CDR3 bases: TGTGCCAGCAGCCCGCAGGGTAACTTGAACACCGGGGAGCTGTTTTTT. This gives the protein CASSPQGNLNTGELFF.